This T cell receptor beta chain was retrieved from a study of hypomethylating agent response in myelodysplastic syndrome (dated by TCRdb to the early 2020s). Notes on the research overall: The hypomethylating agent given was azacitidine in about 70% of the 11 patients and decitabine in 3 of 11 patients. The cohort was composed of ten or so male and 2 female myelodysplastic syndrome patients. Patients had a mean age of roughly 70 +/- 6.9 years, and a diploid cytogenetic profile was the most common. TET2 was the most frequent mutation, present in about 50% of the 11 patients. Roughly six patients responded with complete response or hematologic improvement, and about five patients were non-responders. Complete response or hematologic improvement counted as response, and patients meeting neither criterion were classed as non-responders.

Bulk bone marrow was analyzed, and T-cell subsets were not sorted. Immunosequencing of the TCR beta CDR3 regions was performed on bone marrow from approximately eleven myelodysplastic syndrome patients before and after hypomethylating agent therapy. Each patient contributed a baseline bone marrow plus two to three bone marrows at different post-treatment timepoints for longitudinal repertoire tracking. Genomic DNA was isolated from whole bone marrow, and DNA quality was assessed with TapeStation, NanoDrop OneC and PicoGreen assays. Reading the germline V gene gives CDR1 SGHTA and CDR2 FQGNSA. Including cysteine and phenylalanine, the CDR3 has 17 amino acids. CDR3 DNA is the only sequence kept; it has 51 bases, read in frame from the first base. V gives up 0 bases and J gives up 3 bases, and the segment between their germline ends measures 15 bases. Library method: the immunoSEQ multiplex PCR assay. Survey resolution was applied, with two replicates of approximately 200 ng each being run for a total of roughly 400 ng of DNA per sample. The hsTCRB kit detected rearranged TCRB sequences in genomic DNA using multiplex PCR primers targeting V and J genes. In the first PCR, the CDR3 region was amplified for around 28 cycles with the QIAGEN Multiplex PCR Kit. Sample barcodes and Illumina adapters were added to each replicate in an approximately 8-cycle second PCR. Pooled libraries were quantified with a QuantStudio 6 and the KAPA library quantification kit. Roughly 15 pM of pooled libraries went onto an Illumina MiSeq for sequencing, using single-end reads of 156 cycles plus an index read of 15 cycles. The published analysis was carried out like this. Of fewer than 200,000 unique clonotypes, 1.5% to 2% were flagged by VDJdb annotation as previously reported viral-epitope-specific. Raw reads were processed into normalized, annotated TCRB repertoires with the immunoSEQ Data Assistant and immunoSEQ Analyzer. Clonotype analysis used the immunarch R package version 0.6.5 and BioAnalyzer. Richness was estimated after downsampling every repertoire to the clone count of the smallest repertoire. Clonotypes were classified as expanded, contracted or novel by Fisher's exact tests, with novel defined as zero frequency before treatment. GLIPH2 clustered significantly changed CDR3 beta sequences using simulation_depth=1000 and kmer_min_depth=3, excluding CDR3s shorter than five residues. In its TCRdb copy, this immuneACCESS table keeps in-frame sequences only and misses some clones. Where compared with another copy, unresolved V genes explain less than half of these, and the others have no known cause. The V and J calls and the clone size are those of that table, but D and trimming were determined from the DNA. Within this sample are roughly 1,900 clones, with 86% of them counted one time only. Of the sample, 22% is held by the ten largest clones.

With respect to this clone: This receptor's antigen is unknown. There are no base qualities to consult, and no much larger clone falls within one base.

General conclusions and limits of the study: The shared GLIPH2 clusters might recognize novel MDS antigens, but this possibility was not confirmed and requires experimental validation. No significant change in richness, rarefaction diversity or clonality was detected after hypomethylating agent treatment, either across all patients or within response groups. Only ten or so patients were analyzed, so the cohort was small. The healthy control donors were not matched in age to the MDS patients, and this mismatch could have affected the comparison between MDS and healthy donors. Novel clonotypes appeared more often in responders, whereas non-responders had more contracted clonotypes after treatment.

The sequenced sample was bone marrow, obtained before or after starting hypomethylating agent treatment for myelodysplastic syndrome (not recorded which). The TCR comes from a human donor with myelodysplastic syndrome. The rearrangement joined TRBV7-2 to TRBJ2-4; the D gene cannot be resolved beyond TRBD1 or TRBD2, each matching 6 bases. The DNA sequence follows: TGTGCCAGCAGCTTAGCCTGGGGGGCGCAGTACAAAAACATTCAGTACTTC. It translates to CASSLAWGAQYKNIQYF.